The 14 T cell receptor beta chains presented below share a single source sample, sequenced in a study of blood T cell repertoires in COVID-19. The assay was immunoSEQ multiplex PCR, and TCRdb's table has in-frame clones only and misses some. Among 250,000 to 350,000 clones listed, approximately 80% were seen once. Sequencing used peripheral blood. All receptors derive from a woman in her forties or fifties with active or convalescent COVID-19.

The sample holds one count of this clone. Different DNA sequences within this sample yield the same CDR3. The CDR3 protein is CASSPIAGQIADTQYF. DNA of the CDR3: TGTGCCAGTAGTCCAATAGCGGGACAGATCGCGGATACGCAGTATTTT. V usage is TRBV19 and J usage is TRBJ2-3, with D maybe TRBD2 (8 bases). Looked up from germline, CDR1 is LNHDA and CDR2 is SQIVND (reference sequence). V shed 5 bases and J shed 6 bases, with 21 bases lying between them. The CDR3 extends over 16 amino acids.

Of note for this clone: Distinct nucleotide sequences in the sample also encode this CDR3. The chain carries TRBV5-1 and TRBJ1-3, with unresolved D. V was cut by 0 bases and J by 1 base, with 5 bases left in between. The V gene's germline CDR1 is SGHRS and CDR2 YFSETQ. The CDR3 runs 14 residues. CDR3 loop: CASSLGSSGNTIYF. The CDR3 DNA follows: TGCGCCAGCAGCTTGGGGAGTTCTGGAAACACCATATATTTT.

This clone was observed a few times. The CDR3 loop is CASSSGGPGGYTF. CDR3 nucleotides: TGTGCCAGCTCCTCTGGAGGGCCGGGTGGCTACACCTTC. The J gene is TRBJ1-2, the V gene TRBV7-9; unclear D gene. Trimming left V 8 bases short and J 7 bases short, with 17 bases between. The germline CDR1 and CDR2 sequences are SEHNR and FQNEAQ (reference sequence). The CDR3 is made up of 13 amino acids.

In this sample, this clone turned up a few times. The CDR3 loop is CASSVEPTDDFGYTF. CDR3 DNA sequence: TGTGCCAGCAGCGTAGAGCCGACAGACGATTTTGGATACACCTTC. The J gene is TRBJ1-2, the V gene TRBV9; the D gene is possibly TRBD1 (5 bases). Germline V CDR1 and CDR2: SGDLS, YYNGEE. This CDR3 spans 15 amino acids. V lost 0 bases to trimming and J lost 11 bases, with 20 bases between them.

This clone was counted a single time. This rearrangement joins TRBV6-5 to TRBJ2-2; D is unclear. Between the trimmed V and J ends, which lost 0 bases and 4 bases, there was a span of 6 bases. This CDR3 spans 14 amino acids. CDR1 is MNHEY and CDR2 is SVGAGI in the germline V gene. CDR3 protein: CASSYSPGTGELFF. CDR3 DNA sequence: TGTGCCAGCAGTTACTCGCCGGGCACCGGGGAGCTGTTTTTT.

The rearrangement uses TRBV5-6 and TRBJ1-2, with D unclear. This CDR3 spans 14 amino acids. The V end was cut by 0 bases, the J end by 6 bases, with 12 bases between. The germline gives CDR1 SGHDT, CDR2 YYEEEE. The CDR3 loop reads CASSLVVATNGYTF. CDR3 in DNA: TGTGCCAGCAGCTTGGTCGTGGCAACAAATGGCTACACCTTC.

This sequence joins TRBV27 and TRBJ2-7; TRBD1 agrees at 9 bases. Germline V gives CDR1 MNHEY, CDR2 SMNVEV (reference sequence). Trimming at V came to 5 bases and at J to 2 bases, leaving 4 bases not matched to a gene. The CDR3 is 14 amino acids. The CDR3 DNA reads as TGTGCCAGCAGTAATTGGGACAGGGCCTACGAGCAGTACTTC. This translates into CASSNWDRAYEQYF.

This chain joins TRBV5-4 and TRBJ2-7, with TRBD1 as a possible D gene (6 bases). CDR3 size: 13 residues. V lost 0 bases to trimming and J lost 5 bases, with 9 bases between them. Germline V CDR1 and CDR2: SGHNT, YYREEE (reference sequence). The CDR3 is CASSLGYRDEQYF. CDR3 in DNA: TGTGCCAGCAGCTTGGGGTACAGGGACGAGCAGTACTTC.

The rearrangement links TRBV19 to TRBJ1-3; 8 bases are shared with TRBD1. This CDR3 is built from 15 residues. Germline CDR1 reads LNHDA; CDR2 reads SQIVND (reference sequence). The ends lost 5 bases at V and 2 bases at J; junction bases unmatched: 5. CDR3 sequence reads: CASSFGQGPGNTIYF. The CDR3 bases are TGTGCCAGTAGTTTCGGACAGGGTCCTGGAAACACCATATATTTT.

CDR3 protein: CASAEPVGVSEAFF. In DNA form, the CDR3 reads TGTGCCAGCGCGGAACCCGTAGGAGTTTCTGAAGCTTTCTTT. The chain couples TRBV2 to TRBJ1-1; D unresolved. This CDR3 comprises 14 residues. V was shortened by 8 bases and J by 6 bases, with 19 bases between the two germline ends. Germline CDR1 is SNHLY and CDR2 is FYNNEI.

The V call is TRBV13, the J call TRBJ2-3; TRBD2 might be the D (7 bases). V dropped 3 bases and J dropped 6 bases, with 19 bases sitting between them. The CDR3 runs to 16 residues. Germline V gene data show CDR1 as PRHDT and CDR2 as FYEKMQ (reference sequence). CDR3 residues: CASSLRAGTSRDTQYF. In nucleotides, the CDR3 is TGTGCCAGCAGCTTGCGAGCGGGGACATCTCGGGATACGCAGTATTTT.

This clone was seen once. The rearrangement links TRBV4-1 to TRBJ2-1; D gene unclear. V was trimmed by 4 bases and J by 3 bases, leaving 22 bases between them. CDR1 is MGHRA, CDR2 YSYEKL, per germline. This CDR3 has 18 residues. CDR3 sequence: CASSPSFKRPRGYNEQFF. The CDR3 DNA reads TGCGCCAGCAGCCCCTCGTTTAAGCGTCCCAGAGGCTACAATGAGCAGTTCTTC.

V gene TRBV9 combines with J gene TRBJ1-2; the match to TRBD1 covers 8 bases. CDR1 and CDR2 (germline): SGDLS, YYNGEE. CDR3 length: 14 residues. J lost 3 bases, V lost 0 bases, and 1 base had no gene match. The CDR3, as DNA: TGTGCCAGCAGCGTAGACAGGGGGGACTATGGCTACACCTTC. Translated: CASSVDRGDYGYTF. Full variable domain (rest looked up from reference TRBV9 and TRBJ1-2): DSGVTQTPKHLITATGQRVTLRCSPRSGDLSVYWYQQSLDQGLQFLIQYYNGEERAKGNILERFSAQQFPDLHSELNLSSLELGDSALYFCASSVDRGDYGYTFGSGTRLTVV.

This clone was recorded only once. This specimen includes other DNA sequences encoding the same CDR3. The CDR3 DNA reads as TGTGCCAGCAGTTTGAGGACTAGCGGGACCGGGGAGCTGTTTTTT. Amino acids: CASSLRTSGTGELFF. This rearrangement joins TRBV28 to TRBJ2-2, with TRBD2 identical over 11 bases. The CDR3 extends over 15 amino acids. Germline values: CDR1 MDHEN, CDR2 SYDVKM. J lost 5 bases, V lost 3 bases, and 2 bases had no gene match.